The rows below give T cell receptor beta chains drawn from one sample of a study of CD8+CD57+ T cells in acquired aplastic anemia. TCRdb re-called the reads through MiXCR, storing one row per CDR3 protein. Here the sample spans 150,000 to 200,000 distinct CDR3 sequences, around half being singletons. Sequenced sample: sorted CD4+, CD8+, or CD8+CD57+ T cells (not recorded which) from PBMCs. The receptors come from a human donor with aplastic anemia. Each CDR3 is given without its conserved first and last residue.

TRBV10-1	TRBJ2-5	ASSEPGLAGETQY
TRBV6-1	TRBJ1-3	ASSEHGISGNTIY
TRBV19	TRBJ2-7	ASSIGRQELDEQY
TRBV4-3	TRBJ2-3	ASSQAGRADTQY
TRBV9	TRBJ2-1	ASSVASGGARLSDEQF
TRBV7-8	TRBJ2-2	AWSPNTGELF
TRBV2	TRBJ2-3	ASSEGWESDTRY
TRBV5-8	TRBJ2-7	ASSRSGLGQREQY
TRBV7-2	TRBJ1-5	ASSLSGTRGSNQPQH
TRBV14	TRBJ2-3	ASSLGLAGLRTDTQY
TRBV9	TRBJ1-1	ASSLRELGGEAF
TRBV7-9	TRBJ1-1	ASSSRSGNTEAF
TRBV11-2	TRBJ2-2	ASSLGQGYGELF
TRBV19	TRBJ2-1	ASSSDRGHPNEQF
TRBV14	TRBJ2-5	ASSAGQETQY
TRBV10-3	TRBJ1-1	AISTGTGATEAF
TRBV19	TRBJ1-5	ASSEGGQPQH
TRBV6-1	TRBJ2-5	ASSERPGTGSGTQY
TRBV5-5	TRBJ2-2	ASSLGWDIGTGELF
TRBV29-1	TRBJ2-3	SVEPSGGDTQY
TRBV6-1	TRBJ2-7	ASSQTDFYEQY
TRBV10-3	TRBJ2-1	AISGTGTNEQF
TRBV12-3/TRBV12-4	TRBJ1-2	ASSLRTGDRGYT
TRBV5-5	TRBJ1-5	ASSLGVGGHNQPQH